The present entry profiles one T cell receptor beta chain with its context. The antigen is unknown. The data originate from a study of a mutant IDH1 vaccine in newly diagnosed glioma. Germline V lookup: CDR1 SGHVS, CDR2 FQNEAQ. The CDR3 contains 16 residues. The V segment lost 5 bases and the J segment 2 bases; nucleotides outside the gene matches: 7. Sample time point: week 35, safety follow-up. Mutant IDH1 20-mer peptide, at 300 ug, made up each vaccine dose, with topical imiquimod. Across weeks 1, 3, 5, 7, 11, 15, 19 and 23, patients received a vaccination each time, eight in all. Method: immunoSEQ multiplex PCR; TCRdb's copy keeps in-frame clones and lacks some. Of about 56,000 clones listed, around 85% are singletons.

The sequence was collected from a man aged 35 to 55 with glioma. The sequenced sample was PBMCs, obtained from a glioma patient whose treatment included an IDH1 peptide vaccine. The rearrangement links TRBV7-8 to TRBJ2-7, with 12 bases aligning to TRBD2. This chain's CDR3 is CASSVGTSGQPYEQYF. CDR3 sequence (DNA): TGTGCCAGCAGCGTTGGGACTAGCGGGCAACCCTACGAGCAGTACTTC.